What follows are 24 T cell receptor beta chains derived from one specimen sequenced in a study of blood T cell repertoires in COVID-19. Some clones are missing from TCRdb's copy, which holds only in-frame ones; the method was immunoSEQ multiplex PCR. The sample has 200,000 to 250,000 clones, roughly 89% seen once. Material for sequencing was peripheral blood. The receptors stem from a man aged 60-69 years who had recovered from COVID-19.

This rearrangement joins TRBV6-5 to TRBJ2-7; 8 bases are shared with TRBD2. Germline V CDR1 and CDR2: MNHEY, SVGAGI. V lost 0 bases and J lost 0; bases outside the gene matches: 4. The CDR3 extends over 16 amino acids. CDR3 in DNA: TGTGCCAGCAGTTACTCGTTAGCGGGGAACTCCTACGAGCAGTACTTC. Translation: CASSYSLAGNSYEQYF.

The chain joins TRBV5-1 to TRBJ2-6; D is possibly TRBD2 (6 bases). The V gene lost 5 bases and the J gene lost 4 bases, with 10 bases spanning the gap. This CDR3 comprises 14 residues. Germline V CDR1 and CDR2: SGHRS, YFSETQ. DNA for the CDR3: TGCGCCAGCAGGGAGGGATCCGGGGCCAACGTCCTGACTTTC. Translation gives CASREGSGANVLTF.

This rearrangement joins TRBV4-1 to TRBJ1-4; D possibly corresponds to TRBD1 (5 bases). Trimming left V 0 bases short and J 7 bases short, with 12 bases between. The length of the CDR3 is 15 residues. CDR1 is MGHRA, CDR2 YSYEKL, per germline. CDR3 in amino acids: CASSQDPGVGEKLFF. The CDR3 DNA follows: TGCGCCAGCAGCCAAGACCCGGGGGTGGGTGAAAAACTGTTTTTT.

The chain uses TRBV24-1 and TRBJ2-1, with 8 positions matching TRBD2. J was trimmed by 0 bases and V by 4 bases; bases with no gene match: 4. The germline CDR1 and CDR2 sequences are KGHDR and SFDVKD. The length of the CDR3 is 16 residues. The CDR3, as DNA: TGTGCCACCAGTGACCGAAGCGGGAGCTCCTACAATGAGCAGTTCTTC. It is translated as CATSDRSGSSYNEQFF.

The V gene is TRBV2, the J gene TRBJ2-3; 13 nucleotides align to TRBD2. J gave up 3 bases and V 5 bases, and 5 bases lay outside the gene matches. Germline V gives CDR1 SNHLY, CDR2 FYNNEI. The CDR3 spans 16 residues. CDR3 DNA sequence: TGTGCCAGCAGTCAGGGACTAGCGGGGTTTACAGATACGCAGTATTTT. The encoded protein is CASSQGLAGFTDTQYF.

The V call is TRBV5-1, the J call TRBJ1-4; D remains ambiguous. Between the trimmed V and J ends, which lost 1 base and 0 bases, there was a span of 7 bases. Germline lookup yields CDR1 SGHRS and CDR2 YFSETQ. CDR3 length: 15 residues. The CDR3 nucleotides are TGCGCCAGCAGCTTGACGGGTGCAACTAATGAAAAACTGTTTTTT. Amino acids: CASSLTGATNEKLFF.

This clone has a single count. The DNA of the CDR3 is TGTGCCAGTAGTATAGATGCAGGGAGGAGCTCCTACGAGCAGTACTTC. It encodes CASSIDAGRSSYEQYF. J is TRBJ2-7 and V is TRBV19; D might be TRBD2 (6 bases). The CDR3 runs to 16 residues. V dropped 0 bases and J dropped 0 bases, with 12 bases sitting between them. CDR1 LNHDA and CDR2 SQIVND come from the germline V gene (reference sequence).

The chain carries TRBV7-9 and TRBJ1-2, with D perhaps matching TRBD1 (5 bases). V lost 5 bases and J lost 4, with 20 bases in between. The CDR3 is made up of 16 amino acids. CDR1 is SEHNR, CDR2 FQNEAQ, per germline (reference sequence). The CDR3 sequence: CASSPQAPGSIYGYTF. The CDR3 DNA follows: TGTGCCAGCAGCCCACAGGCCCCTGGGTCCATCTATGGCTACACCTTC.

This rearrangement joins TRBV4-3 to TRBJ1-1, with TRBD1 identical over 7 bases. CDR1 and CDR2 from the germline V gene are LGHNA and YSLEER. This CDR3 region has 16 residues. Unmatched junction bases numbered 8, after V lost 0 bases and J lost 4 bases. DNA of the CDR3: TGCGCCAGCAGCCAAGATCAAAGGGGGCGAGGCACTGAAGCTTTCTTT. It is translated as CASSQDQRGRGTEAFF.

The J gene is TRBJ2-5, the V gene TRBV11-2; D is perhaps TRBD1 (6 bases). CDR1 SGHAT and CDR2 FQNNGV come from the germline V gene. The CDR3 totals 12 residues. V was clipped by 6 bases and J by 4 bases, with 9 bases between them. The CDR3 DNA reads as TGTGCCAGCAGTACAGGGACAGAGACCCAGTACTTC. This codes for CASSTGTETQYF. Full variable domain (rest looked up from reference TRBV11-2 and TRBJ2-5): EAGVAQSPRYKIIEKRQSVAFWCNPISGHATLYWYQQILGQGPKLLIQFQNNGVVDDSQLPKDRFSAERLKGVDSTLKIQPAKLEDSAVYLCASSTGTETQYFGPGTRLLVL.

The chain recombines TRBV4-2 with TRBJ1-2; D ambiguous. This CDR3 is built from 14 residues. The V end lost 0 bases, the J end lost 12 bases, and 17 bases lay between the germline ends. Looked up from germline, CDR1 is LGHNA and CDR2 is YNFKEQ. As DNA, the CDR3 is TGTGCCAGCAGCCAAGAGGAGAAGGCCCCGGAGCACACCTTC. Translation: CASSQEEKAPEHTF.

This clone showed up many times. The chain employs TRBV7-2 and TRBJ1-1, with D maybe TRBD1 (6 bases). The CDR3 has 17 residues. V shed 1 base and J shed 1 base, with 16 bases lying between them. In germline, CDR1 is SGHTA, CDR2 FQGNSA. CDR3 DNA sequence: TGTGCCAGCAGCTTAGATCTTAATAGGGGGACGAACACTGAAGCTTTCTTT. This encodes CASSLDLNRGTNTEAFF.

The CDR3 DNA is TGTGCCAGCTCACGACAGGTGGGTTCACCCCTCCACTTT. It translates to CASSRQVGSPLHF. The chain links TRBV18 to TRBJ1-6; weak D call: TRBD1 (6 bases). V gave up 4 bases and J gave up 9 bases, with 10 bases separating them. The germline V gene has CDR1 KGHSH and CDR2 LQKENI. The CDR3 runs 13 residues.

J is TRBJ2-7 and V is TRBV7-9, with 9 bases lining up with TRBD2. This CDR3 spans 13 amino acids. V trimming: 8 bases; J trimming: 5 bases; junction bases outside the gene matches: 7. The germline CDR1 and CDR2 sequences are SEHNR and FQNEAQ (reference sequence). The CDR3, as DNA: TGTGCCAGCGGAACTAGCGGGTTCCACGAGCAGTACTTC. This gives the protein CASGTSGFHEQYF.

The CDR3 nucleotides read TGTGCCAGCAGTGTACAAGGGAGTTCCTACGAGCAGTACTTC. This translates into CASSVQGSSYEQYF. The chain uses TRBV2 and TRBJ2-7, with D possibly matching TRBD2 (5 bases). CDR1 and CDR2 from the germline V gene are SNHLY and FYNNEI. This CDR3 spans 14 amino acids. The germline V and J ends were trimmed by 4 bases and 1 base, with 11 bases remaining between them.

The genes are TRBV28 and TRBJ2-1, with 9 positions matching TRBD2. The V and J ends lost 4 bases and 2 bases, in that order; junction bases with no gene match: 6. Germline-derived CDR1 and CDR2 are MDHEN and SYDVKM. The CDR3 spans 16 residues. CDR3 nucleotides: TGTGCCAGCAGTTCCTCCCTAGCGGGAACCTACAATGAGCAGTTCTTC. This codes for CASSSSLAGTYNEQFF.

The CDR3 loop reads CASSFPGGANTEAFF. CDR3 sequence (DNA): TGTGCCAGCAGCTTCCCGGGAGGCGCGAACACTGAAGCTTTCTTT. The V and J genes are TRBV7-9 and TRBJ1-1; no clear D. This CDR3 spans 15 amino acids. Germline values: CDR1 SEHNR, CDR2 FQNEAQ (reference sequence). Between the trimmed V and J ends, which lost 3 bases and 1 base, there was a span of 12 bases.

The chain uses TRBV5-5 and TRBJ2-7; weak D call: TRBD1 (6 bases). CDR1 and CDR2 from the germline V gene are SGHKS and YYEKEE (reference sequence). This CDR3 comprises 13 residues. Deletions cut 5 bases from V and 2 bases from J, with 11 bases between. The CDR3 protein is CASRGQTPYEQYF. CDR3 DNA sequence: TGTGCCAGCAGAGGACAGACTCCCTACGAGCAGTACTTC.

This rearrangement joins TRBV5-5 to TRBJ1-4; D ambiguous. This CDR3 contains 15 residues. Trimming removed 0 bases at V and 1 base at J, with 7 bases between. Germline V gives CDR1 SGHKS, CDR2 YYEKEE (reference sequence). The CDR3, as DNA: TGTGCCAGCAGCTTGGGGGAGGGAACTAATGAAAAACTGTTTTTT. Residues: CASSLGEGTNEKLFF.

The chain employs TRBV7-6 and TRBJ2-3; TRBD2 matches 10 bases. With V trimmed by 4 bases and J by 2 bases, 6 bases remained unmatched. Germline V gene sequence: CDR1 SGHVS, CDR2 FNYEAQ. The CDR3 has 16 residues. For the CDR3, the DNA is TGTGCCAGCAGCTCCCGGACTAGCGGACTCACAGATACGCAGTATTTT. This gives the protein CASSSRTSGLTDTQYF. The variable domain in full, completed from reference TRBV7-6 and TRBJ2-3, reads GAGVSQSPRYKVTKRGQDVALRCDPISGHVSLYWYRQALGQGPEFLTYFNYEAQQDKSGLPNDRFSAERPEGSISTLTIQRTEQRDSAMYRCASSSRTSGLTDTQYFGPGTRLTVL.

This clone was observed a few times. The chain carries TRBV6-6 and TRBJ2-7; 8 positions agree with TRBD2. V trimming: 6 bases; J trimming: 4 bases; junction bases outside the gene matches: 8. The CDR3 extends over 14 amino acids. Germline CDR1 and CDR2: MNHNY and SVGAGI (reference sequence). The CDR3 nucleotides read TGTGCCAGCAGACACGGGACTAGTCTTTACGAGCAGTACTTC. Translating gives CASRHGTSLYEQYF.

The V and J genes are TRBV4-1 and TRBJ2-4; TRBD1 matches 10 bases. The CDR3 totals 14 residues. Germline V gene lookup returns CDR1 MGHRA and CDR2 YSYEKL. The ends lost 5 bases at V and 6 bases at J; junction bases unmatched: 4. CDR3 region: CASSFGQGGNIQYF. The CDR3 DNA sequence: TGCGCCAGCAGCTTTGGACAGGGGGGAAACATTCAGTACTTC.

This clone was detected only a few times. This rearrangement joins TRBV4-3 to TRBJ1-2, with no clear D. Germline lookup yields CDR1 LGHNA and CDR2 YSLEER. The V gene lost 0 bases and the J gene lost 2 bases, with 10 bases spanning the gap. The CDR3 has 15 amino acids. CDR3 nucleotide sequence: TGCGCCAGCAGCCAAGATCTCGCAGGAAACTATGGCTACACCTTC. Residues: CASSQDLAGNYGYTF.

The rearrangement uses TRBV21-1 and TRBJ2-5; whether TRBD1, the table's D call, matches the DNA was not checked. TRBV21-1 has pseudogene status. The CDR3 extends over 14 amino acids. Here the CDR3 reads CASSKGQGQETQYF. The CDR3 DNA sequence: TGTGCCAGCAGCAAAGGACAGGGTCAAGAGACCCAGTACTTC.